A selection of T cell receptor beta chains follows, all from one sample in a study of post-analysis software for immune sequencing data. In TCRdb, the PCR reads were re-called with MiXCR into one record per CDR3 protein. The data show 150,000 or so distinct CDR3 sequences, with roughly 34% seen just once and 28% held by the top ten. The material sequenced was blood, taken after autologous hematopoietic stem cell transplantation. The receptors come from a girl aged 10 to 17 with multiple sclerosis. CDR3s include the opening cysteine and the closing phenylalanine or tryptophan. A D gene is named only where the DNA matches it firmly. Some rows have no size entry. The others give once, few or many, or a class for an expanded clone.

size	J	D	V	CDR3	DNA
-	TRBJ2-5	TRBD2	TRBV2	CASRGLARETQYF	TGTGCCAGCAGAGGACTAGCGAGAGAGACCCAGTACTTC
-	TRBJ1-2	-	TRBV4-3	CASSQGAGIYGYTF	TGCGCCAGCAGCCAGGGGGCAGGGATCTATGGCTACACCTTC
-	TRBJ2-7	TRBD2	TRBV15	CATSSTGLAAYEQYF	TGTGCCACCAGCTCTACCGGACTAGCGGCCTACGAGCAGTACTTC
few	TRBJ2-5	-	TRBV14	CASSQGGSGETQYF	TGTGCCAGCAGCCAAGGAGGGTCCGGGGAGACCCAGTACTTC
-	TRBJ2-5	-	TRBV14	CACSQVDETQYF	TGTGCCTGCAGCCAAGTGGACGAGACCCAGTACTTC
-	TRBJ1-2	-	TRBV7-2	CASSLGPRGSYGYTF	TGTGCCAGCAGCTTAGGTCCGCGGGGCAGCTATGGCTACACCTTC
-	TRBJ1-1	-	TRBV4-2	CASSQDLGPEAFF	TGTGCCAGCAGCCAAGACCTGGGCCCTGAAGCTTTCTTT
few	TRBJ1-6	-	TRBV9	CASSVGGLKSPLHF	TGTGCCAGCAGCGTGGGAGGATTAAAATCACCCCTCCACTTT
many	TRBJ2-5	-	TRBV12-5	CASGLFRETQYF	TGTGCTAGTGGTTTGTTTAGGGAGACCCAGTACTTC
-	TRBJ2-7	-	TRBV5-1	CASSSGHSYEQYF	TGCGCCAGCAGCTCGGGACACTCCTACGAGCAGTACTTC
many	TRBJ2-7	-	TRBV29-1	CSVEGGGEQYF	TGCAGCGTTGAAGGTGGAGGCGAGCAGTACTTC
-	TRBJ1-2	TRBD1	TRBV2	CASSESATGVLLYGYTF	TGTGCCAGCAGTGAGTCGGCCACAGGGGTGCTTCTCTATGGCTACACCTTC
-	TRBJ2-1	TRBD2	TRBV4-2	CASSQEGGLAGVYNEQFF	TGTGCCAGCAGCCAAGAGGGGGGACTAGCGGGAGTCTACAATGAGCAGTTCTTC
-	TRBJ2-1	-	TRBV20-1	CSARDPLASNEQFF	TGCAGTGCTAGAGACCCACTAGCCTCCAATGAGCAGTTCTTC
-	TRBJ2-7	-	TRBV24-1	CAASDLPPGSIGYEQYF	TGTGCCGCCAGTGATTTGCCCCCAGGGTCCATTGGCTACGAGCAGTACTTC
-	TRBJ2-5	-	TRBV4-2	CASSQDRVLQYF	TGTGCCAGCAGCCAAGACCGAGTCCTTCAGTACTTC
-	TRBJ2-5	-	TRBV5-1	CASRSRRHSGIETQYF	TGCGCCAGCAGGAGTCGAAGGCACAGTGGGATTGAGACCCAGTACTTC
few	TRBJ1-1	-	TRBV7-9	CASSSGDLNTEAFF	TGTGCCAGCAGCTCAGGGGATCTGAACACTGAAGCTTTCTTT
-	TRBJ2-1	-	TRBV6-6	CASSYSYSRERGGEQFF	TGTGCCAGCAGTTACTCGTACTCGCGGGAGAGGGGGGGTGAGCAGTTCTTC
-	TRBJ2-5	TRBD2	TRBV20-1	CSARIPPRTSGKNIQETQYF	TGCAGTGCTAGAATCCCACCGCGGACTAGCGGGAAGAACATCCAAGAGACCCAGTACTTC
few	TRBJ2-5	-	TRBV5-1	CASSLGGYVQYF	TGCGCCAGCAGCTTGGGAGGCTACGTGCAGTACTTC
few	TRBJ2-1	TRBD1	TRBV20-1	CSATTGASYNEQFF	TGCAGTGCCACCACAGGGGCTTCCTACAATGAGCAGTTCTTC
once	TRBJ2-7	-	TRBV28	CASSPGILVSYEQYF	TGTGCCAGCAGCCCGGGGATTTTGGTATCCTACGAGCAGTACTTC
few	TRBJ2-1	TRBD1	TRBV20-1	CSARPPTGGANNEQFF	TGCAGTGCTAGACCCCCCACAGGGGGCGCGAACAATGAGCAGTTCTTC
few	TRBJ1-5	-	TRBV4-3	CASSQAWGGNQPQHF	TGCGCCAGCAGCCAAGCTTGGGGCGGCAATCAGCCCCAGCATTTT
-	TRBJ1-1	TRBD1	TRBV7-2	CASSLVWQGARGTEAFF	TGTGCCAGCAGCTTAGTTTGGCAGGGGGCGCGCGGCACTGAAGCTTTCTTT
-	TRBJ1-5	TRBD1	TRBV6-4	CASSRDRVQPQHF	TGTGCCAGCAGTCGAGACAGGGTTCAGCCCCAGCATTTT
-	TRBJ2-1	-	TRBV9	CASSVRGRSYNEQFF	TGTGCCAGCAGCGTTCGCGGACGCTCCTACAATGAGCAGTTCTTC
-	TRBJ2-1	-	TRBV7-9	CASSQQRFGADEQFF	TGTGCCAGCAGCCAGCAAAGATTCGGGGCGGATGAGCAGTTCTTC
-	TRBJ2-1	-	TRBV27	CASSPQGSRNEQFF	TGTGCCAGCAGTCCCCAGGGGTCCAGGAATGAGCAGTTCTTC
many	TRBJ2-3	-	TRBV7-3	CASSPLGGGTDTQYF	TGTGCCAGCAGCCCATTGGGGGGCGGAACAGATACGCAGTATTTT
-	TRBJ2-5	TRBD2	TRBV6-1	CASLLLFGRETQYF	TGTGCCAGCCTACTGTTGTTCGGGAGGGAGACCCAGTACTTC
-	TRBJ2-5	-	TRBV3-1	CASSQDRRRETQYF	TGTGCCAGCAGCCAAGATCGCAGGCGGGAGACCCAGTACTTC
many	TRBJ2-6	-	TRBV12-3/TRBV12-4	CASSSRRTFGANVLTF	TGTGCCAGCAGTTCCCGACGGACTTTTGGGGCCAACGTCCTGACTTTC
-	TRBJ1-5	-	TRBV20-1	CSAREGFGGNQPQHF	TGCAGTGCTAGGGAGGGATTCGGAGGCAATCAGCCCCAGCATTTT
-	TRBJ2-3	-	TRBV12-3/TRBV12-4	CASSLLASTDTQYF	TGTGCCAGCAGTTTATTAGCTAGCACAGATACGCAGTATTTT
few	TRBJ2-3	-	TRBV9	CASSVLARDTQYF	TGTGCCAGCAGCGTTCTAGCGCGGGATACGCAGTATTTT
few	TRBJ2-3	-	TRBV12-3/TRBV12-4	CASTFTTEKYF	TGTGCCAGCACCTTCACGACGGAGAAGTATTTT
-	TRBJ2-3	-	TRBV7-2	CASSSVARAQYF	TGTGCCAGCAGCAGCGTGGCTCGGGCGCAGTATTTT
-	TRBJ2-2	TRBD2	TRBV7-2	CASSLRTSGDTGELFF	TGTGCCAGCAGCTTGCGGACTAGCGGGGACACCGGGGAGCTGTTTTTT
few	TRBJ1-5	-	TRBV20-1	CSAVEVGERGNQPQHF	TGCAGTGCCGTAGAGGTGGGGGAGAGGGGCAATCAGCCCCAGCATTTT
many	TRBJ2-3	-	TRBV27	CASSYHPGRRTQYF	TGTGCCAGCAGTTACCACCCGGGACGGAGGACGCAGTATTTT
-	TRBJ2-7	-	TRBV7-8	CASRVSSATYEQYF	TGTGCCAGCAGGGTTTCTAGCGCGACCTACGAGCAGTACTTC
-	TRBJ2-5	TRBD2	TRBV14	CASSQGTRRQETQYF	TGTGCCAGCAGCCAAGGGACTAGGAGGCAAGAGACCCAGTACTTC
-	TRBJ2-1	-	TRBV6-2/TRBV6-3	CASSYSRREPPYNEQFF	TGTGCCAGCAGTTACTCGAGGCGGGAACCCCCCTACAATGAGCAGTTCTTC
few	TRBJ2-7	TRBD2	TRBV20-1	CSARKTSGSPYEQYF	TGCAGTGCTAGAAAGACTAGCGGGAGCCCCTACGAGCAGTACTTC
-	TRBJ1-6	-	TRBV18	CASSLGFDSPLHF	TGTGCCAGCTCACTCGGGTTTGATTCACCCCTCCACTTT
-	TRBJ2-7	TRBD2	TRBV11-1	CASSGLGLAGDYEQYF	TGTGCCAGCAGCGGGCTGGGACTAGCGGGAGACTACGAGCAGTACTTC
few	TRBJ1-2	-	TRBV20-1	CSAIGGTSYGYTF	TGCAGTGCTATCGGGGGGACCAGCTATGGCTACACCTTC
few	TRBJ2-3	-	TRBV12-3/TRBV12-4	CASSPLGGGDTQYF	TGTGCCAGCAGTCCTCTAGGAGGGGGAGATACGCAGTATTTT
-	TRBJ2-4	-	TRBV5-6	CASSLGKGEQYF	TGTGCCAGCAGCTTGGGTAAGGGGGAGCAGTACTTC
-	TRBJ2-1	-	TRBV12-5	CASGLGGEQFF	TGTGCTAGTGGTTTGGGGGGCGAGCAGTTCTTC
-	TRBJ2-3	-	TRBV6-5	CASSSRESFPDTQYF	TGTGCCAGCAGTTCCCGGGAGTCATTCCCAGATACGCAGTATTTT
-	TRBJ1-5	TRBD1	TRBV7-2	CASSSYRGRDSNQPQHF	TGTGCCAGCAGCTCCTACAGGGGGCGAGATAGCAATCAGCCCCAGCATTTT
-	TRBJ1-1	-	TRBV20-1	CSARDPGMNTEAFF	TGCAGTGCTAGAGACCCAGGGATGAACACTGAAGCTTTCTTT
few	TRBJ2-1	TRBD2	TRBV7-2	CASSLPRRVVTSQMHNEQFF	TGTGCCAGCAGCTTACCCCGTAGGGTTGTGACTAGCCAGATGCACAATGAGCAGTTCTTC
few	TRBJ2-3	TRBD2	TRBV7-6	CASSFGAGGSTDTQYF	TGTGCCAGCAGCTTCGGCGCGGGAGGGAGCACAGATACGCAGTATTTT